This T cell receptor beta chain originates from a study of cytomegalovirus exposure and HLA in healthy donors (dated by TCRdb to 2016 to 2017). In the study overall: An earlier analysis of approximately 590 of the donors reported 250 to 300 Gb of sequence data and 100 million to 130 million unique TCR beta sequences from about 200 million T cells. In addition to the first cohort of around 670 subjects, a separate validation cohort of 120 different subjects was used. The study combined high-throughput TCR immunosequencing, statistical association of individual TCRs with disease status, and machine learning to predict cytomegalovirus infection status. The study aimed to test whether cataloging public T cell receptors could reveal signatures of past pathogen exposure. Roughly five DR-DQ haplotypes were handled as single units for association and clustering because linkage in the cohort was strong. To decide whether each TCR beta V gene segment behaved as functional or pseudogenic, an earlier analysis of fewer than 750 of the donors relied on high-throughput TCR beta sequencing. Across roughly 420 genotyped donors of the cohort, an average of about 250,000 unique TCR beta nucleotide sequences per donor were sequenced, and approximately 19% of those sequences were non-productive. Roughly 310 gigabases of sequencing data and approximately 85 million unique TCR sequences were included in an early release covering under 650 HLA-typed donors. A later genetic analysis took genome-wide SNP genotypes for about 65% of the roughly 670 donors and used that subset as a discovery cohort. Donor age, sex, ethnicity and CMV serostatus were compiled alongside the repertoire data. In the later analysis, no new phenotypic data were used to find candidate immune exposures; instead, reliance was placed on TCR beta sequences and their occurrence across donors. To study patterns of TCR occurrence, a later analysis re-analyzed previously published TCR beta repertoires from 550 to 800 donors and added high-resolution HLA genotyping. The number of typed donors differed by locus: roughly 629-630 for A, B, C, DRB1 and DQB1; some 500 for DQA1; approximately 600 for DPA1; and some 470 for DPB1. Every repertoire in the discovery cohort had been generated on one and the same sequencing platform. HLA typing covered class I and class II loci at four-digit resolution. The T cell repertoires of some 700 subjects were profiled by immunosequencing and related to cytomegalovirus serostatus. Among the roughly 430 genotyped donors, about 83% belonged to the genetic ancestry cluster associated with self-reported Caucasian donors. Here is what the overall study found, with its caveats: A later analysis associated about 17,000 TCR beta sequences with specific HLA alleles at a false discovery rate of 0.05. The cohort was sequenced for TCR beta chains only, and without alpha or paired-chain data the features that could be detected were limited. Cytomegalovirus status was reported to be diagnosed by the classifier with high specificity and sensitivity in both the original and validation cohorts. A group of highly shared sequence variants was considered likely to be a technical artifact of the sequencing pipeline. When HLA alleles, especially DR and DQ, strongly co-occurred, TCR associations were difficult to assign to individual alleles. In a later analysis, HLA-associated TCR beta chains were found to be more clonally expanded and to have lower generation probabilities than equally common non-associated chains. Sequencing depth was assumed to be roughly uniform across donors in the presence/absence analyses, though that assumption may not hold. Most TCR sequences were observed very rarely across donors, whereas some public TCRs were present in many individuals. Linkage disequilibrium might explain the correlated functional status among segregating V segments, but an unknown experimental factor could not be ruled out. Broadly in line with IMGT annotations, most TCR beta V segments showed up in productive rearrangements about 87% or about 30% of the time in an earlier analysis of about 500 of the donors. According to a later analysis, most CMV-associated TCR beta chains appeared to be HLA-restricted, and the HLA associations seemed to be driven largely by CMV exposure. According to a later analysis, parvovirus B19, influenza, CMV and Epstein-Barr virus appeared linked to several top co-occurrence clusters. In the study, around 160 TCR beta chains were listed as associated with cytomegalovirus. It was suggested by the authors that the approach could potentially be generalized to other disease states and immunological phenotypes. In a later analysis, the rate of TCR association differed among HLA loci, with DRB1 alleles having the most associated TCRs and HLA-C alleles having the fewest. Because HLA typing was missing for some donors at each locus, association tests included only the typed subset. Because counts were too low, some 16 rarely observed V segments, including chromosome 9 orphons, were excluded from the earlier analysis of 500 to 700 of the donors. Compared with the roughly 720-donor mean, donors in an Asian-associated ancestry cluster had fewer N-insertions in productive TCRs, according to a later genetic analysis. A further reported finding was that TCR beta sequences accurately predicted the HLA-A and HLA-B alleles for most subjects in the first cohort. The 87-base-pair reads could not distinguish some IMGT-functional V segments, including TRBV6-2 and TRBV6-3, so those segments were excluded. In vitro tests confirmed that a few of the cytomegalovirus-associated TCR beta chains recognize cytomegalovirus antigens. For the cohort, immune exposure information was limited to CMV serostatus. A later genetic analysis associated a missense DCLRE1C variant with V-gene and J-gene trimming of TCR beta chains, and an independent cohort replicated the association.

The cohort consisted of hundreds of healthy bone marrow donors. At the time of sampling, all cohort members were nominally healthy, though unrecorded immune exposures were likely present. The donor was CMV seronegative and was included in the group of over 300 seronegative cohort members. A peripheral blood sample was collected from each donor, and TCR beta sequencing was performed on peripheral blood mononuclear cells. The Qiagen DNeasy Blood Extraction Kit was used to extract genomic DNA from the blood cell samples. Counted from cysteine to phenylalanine, this CDR3 has 16 amino acids. Only the CDR3 DNA stays, 48 bases, in frame from base 1. Trimming takes 6 bases from V and 0 bases from J, and the germline ends sit 15 bases apart. From a lookup of the germline V gene (reference sequence), CDR1 and CDR2 are LNHDA and SQIVND. Comment on this clone: No antigen is known for it. Base qualities are not provided; no much larger clone lies one nucleotide away.

The method behind the library was the immunoSEQ multiplex PCR assay. The multiplex PCR relied on a mix of 60 forward primers for TCR Vbeta segments and 13 reverse primers for TCR Jbeta segments. The CDR3 region of rearranged TCR beta genes was amplified from genomic DNA by a multiplex PCR assay. On the Illumina HiSeq System, the amplified TCR beta libraries were sequenced as 87-base-pair reads. The authors processed their data as follows. A later analysis counted tens of millions of unique TCR beta chains across the roughly 700 repertoires, and 9 million to 14 million of these chains were shared by at least two donors. A nearest-neighbor algorithm error-corrected the raw reads and collapsed the reads into unique sequences, merging closely related sequences to remove PCR and sequencing errors. To assign V, D and J gene segments, CDR3 sequences were aligned to IMGT reference sequences. For a sequence to be retained, a match of at least six nucleotides was required to both a V gene segment and a J gene segment. Rearrangements were classified as productive when the CDR3 lacked stop codons and remained in frame with V and J, and all other rearrangements were classified as non-productive. CDR3 was defined by IMGT convention, running from the second conserved V-encoded cysteine to the conserved J-encoded phenylalanine. The earlier analysis of about 610 of the donors excluded sequences that lacked an unambiguous match to a single V gene segment. In an earlier analysis of about 590 of the donors, a V segment was called functional when productive rearrangements were above 56.7%, and segregating when the standard deviation between donors exceeded 5%. A statistical classification framework was built to diagnose cytomegalovirus status from the catalog of TCR beta chain sequences. In a later analysis, TCR nucleotide sequences were compared against IMGT/GENE-DB human TR gene sequences so that V and J genes could be assigned. A later analysis assigned CDR3 sequences and most-parsimonious VDJ recombination scenarios with the TCRdist pipeline. In a later analysis, each TCR beta chain was defined by its CDR3 amino acid sequence together with its V-gene family, and reads without a unique V-gene family were excluded. To address suspected cross-contamination and a sequencing artifact, a later analysis removed 592 highly shared, low-generation-probability nucleotide sequences. For each public chain, a later analysis derived a clonal expansion index from normalized ranks of inferred template counts within each repertoire. A later analysis computed generation probabilities with a VDJ recombination model fitted to out-of-frame rearrangements, and checked the results against IGoR. In a later analysis, hypergeometric tests were used to score TCR-TCR, TCR-HLA and TCR-CMV co-occurrence, with a repertoire-size bias correction applied to TCR pairs. A later analysis estimated false discovery rates by permuting HLA or CMV assignments 20 times. In a later analysis, co-occurring TCRs were grouped using DBSCAN, and TCRdist sequence similarity was added for clustering within HLA-allele-positive subsets. For co-occurrence clustering, repertoires with fewer than 30,000 or more than 120,000 public chains were excluded, along with roughly five repertoires with anomalous nucleotide sharing. Not all clones reach the TCRdb copy of this immuneACCESS table, which keeps in-frame sequences only. Checked studies attribute under half of the gap to unresolved V genes and leave the rest unexplained. For V, J and clone size, that table is used; D and trimming come from the DNA. Counted in this sample were around 190,000 clones; around 82% of them appeared once. About 1.8% of the sample rests with the top ten.

The sequencing input was PBMCs. The TCR comes from a man between 18 and 29 years old in good health and CMV-seronegative. This chain joins TRBV19 to TRBJ1-3; a weak D assignment points to TRBD1 (5 bases agree). The CDR3 protein is CASRGSSDSSGNTIYF. The sequenced DNA is TGTGCCAGTAGGGGAAGCTCCGACAGCTCTGGAAACACCATATATTTT.